Included here is one T cell receptor beta chain sequence, with context. This sample is part of a study of blood T cell repertoires in COVID-19. Study background: The United States, Italy and Spain were the sources of the acute and convalescent COVID-19 samples.

The CDR3 loop spans 14 amino acids. Germline-derived CDR1 and CDR2 are SEHNR and FQNEAQ (reference sequence). J gave up 5 bases and V 5 bases, and 7 bases lay outside the gene matches. Per the authors' pipeline: Amplification of reference gene primers provided the estimated nucleated cell counts. TCRdb's copy holds only in-frame clones and misses some; the assay was immunoSEQ multiplex PCR. The V and J calls and clone size are taken from that table; D and trimming were inferred from the DNA. The top ten hold 15% to 20% of the sample, which has a few hundred thousand clones, 70% to 90% seen once. The chain couples TRBV7-9 to TRBJ2-5, with 8 bases that match TRBD2. This clonotype was obtained from a man aged 50-60 years with COVID-19, enrolled during active disease. What was sequenced was peripheral blood. CDR3 in amino acids: CASSPPGGRETQYF. DNA for the CDR3: TGTGCCAGCAGCCCCCCGGGGGGGCGGGAGACCCAGTACTTC.